This is a list of T cell receptor beta chains from one sample in a study of CD8 T cells in ankylosing spondylitis. A single record per CDR3 protein comes from TCRdb applying MiXCR to the 5' RACE reads. This table has roughly 230,000 distinct CDR3 sequences, approximately 7.6% appearing once. Sequenced material: blood, either unsorted or a sorted T cell fraction (not recorded which). These receptors were taken from a female donor with ankylosing spondylitis or in good health (not recorded which). The CDR3 runs from the conserved cysteine through the conserved F or W. The order of the fields is J gene, D gene, clone size, V gene, CDR3 DNA, CDR3 protein. The D gene is left open where the match is weak. Clone size is not always given. Where it is, it says once, few, many or a class for expanded clones.

TRBJ2-2	.	many	TRBV4-1	TGCGCCAGCAGCCAAGGGGGACCCACCGGGGAGCTGTTTTTT	CASSQGGPTGELFF
TRBJ2-2	TRBD1	many	TRBV20-1	TGCAGTGCTAACGACAGGGGCAAAGGTTCCGGGGAGCTGTTTTTT	CSANDRGKGSGELFF
TRBJ1-6	TRBD1	many	TRBV5-6	TGTGCCAGCAGCTCCCGGGACAGGGACAGGTCACCCCTCCACTTT	CASSSRDRDRSPLHF
TRBJ2-7	.	many	TRBV7-8	TGTGCCAGCAGCTTAGATCGGAAGGGGTTGAACGAGCAGTACTTC	CASSLDRKGLNEQYF
TRBJ1-4	.	many	TRBV20-1	TGCAGTGCTAGATCTTTGACAGGCCCAAATGAAAAACTGTTTTTT	CSARSLTGPNEKLFF
TRBJ2-1	.	many	TRBV2	TGTGCCAGCAGTGGGCTAGCTAGCTCCTACAATGAGCAGTTCTTC	CASSGLASSYNEQFF
TRBJ2-7	.	many	TRBV28	TGTGCCAGCAGACGTACTGGGGGAGCAACACATTACGAGCAGTACTTC	CASRRTGGATHYEQYF
TRBJ1-2	.	.	TRBV7-9	TGTGCCAGCACCCCTGGCAGCCTCTATGGCTACACCTTC	CASTPGSLYGYTF
TRBJ2-1	.	many	TRBV5-1	TGCGCCAGCCGAACCTTTTCCGGGACCCTGAAAGAGCAGTTCTTC	CASRTFSGTLKEQFF
TRBJ2-1	.	many	TRBV29-1	TGCAGCGTTGAAATAACGGGACCCACGGAGCAGTTCTTC	CSVEITGPTEQFF
TRBJ1-3	.	many	TRBV19	TGTGCCAGTACCCCCAAGGTCTCTGGAAACACCATATATTTT	CASTPKVSGNTIYF
TRBJ2-5	.	many	TRBV30	TGTGCCTGGAGTGTACGGGGTAGCGCAAAGGGAAAGACCCAGTACTTC	CAWSVRGSAKGKTQYF
TRBJ2-1	TRBD2	many	TRBV6-4	TGTGCCAGCAGCAGCGGGAGGAACAATGAGCAGTTCTTC	CASSSGRNNEQFF
TRBJ2-3	TRBD2	many	TRBV12-3/TRBV12-4	TGTGCCAGCACGGGAGGACCCACAGATACGCAGTATTTT	CASTGGPTDTQYF
TRBJ2-1	.	many	TRBV4-3	TGCGCCAGCAGCCAAGCAGACGGCCCTTCAAGGAATGAGCAGTTCTTC	CASSQADGPSRNEQFF
TRBJ2-5	.	many	TRBV7-2	TGTGCCAGCAGCTTAGAAGGGCTGTCACGGGCGGAGACCCAGTACTTC	CASSLEGLSRAETQYF
TRBJ2-1	TRBD2	.	TRBV4-3	TGCGCCAGCAGCCAAGAGATAGCGGGAGCTCATGAGCAGTTCTTC	CASSQEIAGAHEQFF
TRBJ2-7	TRBD2	many	TRBV5-1	TGCGCCAGCAGGGGCAGGACTAGCGGGACGGACGAGCAGTACTTC	CASRGRTSGTDEQYF
TRBJ1-4	.	many	TRBV6-1	TGTGCCAGCAGCCTAGGACCTCCGGGGGGAAAACTGTTTTTT	CASSLGPPGGKLFF
TRBJ2-2	.	many	TRBV6-1	TGTGCCAGCAGTGGGGTTGGAGACGCTGGGGAGCTGTTTTTT	CASSGVGDAGELFF
TRBJ2-3	.	many	TRBV7-2	TGTGCCAGCAGCTTAGTCTGGGATACGCAGTATTTT	CASSLVWDTQYF
TRBJ2-1	.	few	TRBV7-9	TGTGCCAGCAGCCCCACCCTGGAGCAGTTCTTC	CASSPTLEQFF
TRBJ2-3	TRBD2	.	TRBV4-3	TGCGCCAGCAGCCCCACGACTAGCGTGAACACAGATACGCAGTATTTT	CASSPTTSVNTDTQYF
TRBJ1-1	.	many	TRBV12-3/TRBV12-4	TGTGCCAGCAGTTTTGATCTCACGGCGGGGAGCCGCGCTTTCTTT	CASSFDLTAGSRAFF
TRBJ1-2	.	.	TRBV5-8	TGTGCCAGCAGCTACAGCGCGAACTCTGGCTACACCTTC	CASSYSANSGYTF
TRBJ2-7	TRBD1	few	TRBV6-5	TGTGCCAGCAGTTACGCACTGCAGAGACAGGGGGGGAACGAGCAGTACTTC	CASSYALQRQGGNEQYF
TRBJ2-3	TRBD2	few	TRBV27	TGTGCCAGCAGTTCCCCCGCTAGCGGGATGGCAAATACGCAGTATTTT	CASSSPASGMANTQYF
TRBJ2-1	TRBD2	.	TRBV7-6	TGTGCCAGCGCCCCCGGGGGACTAGCGTTCAATGAGCAGTTCTTC	CASAPGGLAFNEQFF
TRBJ2-3	.	many	TRBV6-5	TGTGCCAGCAGTTACTTAAATAACAGGGCAGATACGCAGTATTTT	CASSYLNNRADTQYF
TRBJ1-3	.	many	TRBV10-3	TGTGCCATCGGAGGAGCGCCGGGAAACACCATATATTTT	CAIGGAPGNTIYF
TRBJ2-1	.	few	TRBV7-9	TGTGCCAGCACCCCGAGGGGACATTCAAATGAGCAGTTCTTC	CASTPRGHSNEQFF
TRBJ2-7	.	many	TRBV6-5	TGTGCCAGCAGTTACTCGGACGGTCCCTACGAGCAGTACTTC	CASSYSDGPYEQYF